This T cell receptor beta chain was obtained from a study of blood T cells in healthy people across ages (dated by TCRdb to between 2014 and 2016). A note on the overall study: Template switching captured roughly one uniquely barcoded TCR beta cDNA molecule per two T cells in model experiments. To track age-related changes in TCR beta repertoire diversity, the study relied on deep sequencing normalized with unique cDNA molecular identifiers. Four age groups were formed from the donors: young (average 16 years), middle-aged (more than 35), aged (62) and long-lived (less than 85). To avoid experimental bias, donors of different ages were spread randomly across the sequencing lanes. Using the same blood draw, the study looked at two additional independent replicas of 1 million unique cDNA reads for two donors, one aged 18 to 29 and the other aged 80 or older.

The approximately 39 donors, aged about 6 to 95 years, were systemically healthy Caucasian individuals from Russia. Each donor gave about 9.7 milliliters of peripheral blood, drawn into EDTA-treated Vacutainer tubes. PBMCs were isolated by Ficoll-Paque density-gradient centrifugation, with at least 6 million obtained per sample. Trizol reagent was used to extract total RNA from PBMCs, with at least 5 micrograms per sample. For every donor, flow cytometry on a PBMC aliquot measured the percentage of naive CD45RAhigh/CD27high T cells. The germline V gene supplies CDR1 ENHRY and CDR2 SYGVKD. Trimming costs V 0 bases and J 2 bases, and their ends lie 10 bases apart. The CDR3, from cysteine to phenylalanine, totals 15 residues. Only CDR3 DNA remains: 45 bases, in frame from the first base. The library was obtained by 5' RACE. Sequencing used an Illumina HiSeq 2500. A second PCR of about 6 to 11 cycles was performed with a sample-barcoded 5' primer and a J-beta primer mix. A template-switch 5' adaptor carrying 12 random nucleotides introduced a unique molecular identifier onto each TCR beta cDNA molecule. Each sample yielded at least 2.5 million CDR3-containing paired-end reads. First-strand cDNA was synthesized from all RNA with the Mint cDNA synthesis kit, primed by a TRBC-specific oligonucleotide. Following uracil-DNA glycosylase treatment, a first 18-cycle PCR with universal primers M1SS and BC2_uni_R was performed on all cDNA. In the source study's methods: Normalization of each sample was performed by random selection of 1 million high-quality reads, each carrying a distinct molecular identifier. Instead of being binned into consensus sequences, reads with shared molecular identifiers were discarded. MiTCR, set to a Q25 quality threshold and the strictest error-elimination algorithm, was used for CDR3 identification, clonotype clustering and error correction. A nonparametric unseen species model with Euler transformation was used to estimate lower-bound total TCR beta diversity. The public reads were reanalyzed by TCRdb: fastp trimming at Q25, MiXCR alignment, in-frame beta chains only. Here each entry gathers all rows of one CDR3 protein and keeps the most common genes and DNA. The V and J calls reflect TCRdb's pipeline rather than the authors' work. The sample has around 1.1 million distinct CDR3 sequences on record, around two fifths of them singletons. Of the sample, around 12% falls within the top ten clones.

With regard to this clonotype: Its binding antigen is unknown. The record has no base qualities; no much larger clone is one base away.

Results the study describes overall, beyond this receptor: As age increased, observed TCR beta diversity per million T cells dropped in a roughly linear way, and a significant reduction was already evident by age roughly 36. Since profiling was done on bulk unsorted PBMCs, naive and antigen-experienced compartments could not be conclusively compared. Estimates of total diversity based on one million sequenced T cells were considered lower bounds and underestimates. Compared with the aged group, the long-lived group had more naive CD4+ T cells, fewer expanded clones and increased TCR diversity, suggesting age selection. A strong correlation was found between observed TCR beta diversity and the percentage of naive T cells measured by flow cytometry. Because the CMV infection status of the donors was unknown, age-related changes in expanded clonotypes may potentially have been confounded.

The receptor comes from a man between 18 and 29 years old in good health. Source material: blood. The chain is encoded by TRBV10-3 joined to TRBJ1-1; 5 matching bases give a weak D call of TRBD1. In nucleotides, the sequence is TGTGCCATCAGTGAGTCGAGAGGGGCAAACACTGAAGCTTTCTTT. Translated, it gives CAISESRGANTEAFF.